What follows are 3 T cell receptor beta chains derived from one specimen sequenced in a study of T cells expressing NK-cell markers. One entry per CDR3 protein, without DNA, is what TCRdb gives after re-calling the 5' RACE reads. Its table records hundreds of thousands of distinct CDR3 sequences. Sequenced material: blood T cells: a sorted CD56 or NKG2C T cell subset, CD4+ or CD8+ T cells, or bulk PBMC T cells (not recorded which). The source is a woman aged 18-70 years in good health.

The chain has TRBV5-1 and TRBJ2-2; TCRdb's D call, TRBD1, is unchecked because there is no DNA. The CDR3 length is 14 residues. Per germline, CDR1 SGHRS and CDR2 YFSETQ. The CDR3: CASSPGTVTGELFF.

The V and J genes are TRBV20-1 and TRBJ2-5; TCRdb's assignment of TRBD1 cannot be checked, as there is no DNA. The CDR3 extends over 13 amino acids. Germline CDR1 reads DFQATT; CDR2 reads SNEGSKA (reference sequence). The CDR3 sequence is CSARGGDRETQYF.

This CDR3 is CASSLVTGTGNQETQYF. The chain uses TRBV5-1 and TRBJ2-5; TCRdb's D call, TRBD1, is unchecked because there is no DNA. The CDR3 covers 17 residues. The V gene's germline CDR1 is SGHRS and CDR2 YFSETQ.